This note documents a single TCR beta chain sequence. The antigen remains undetermined. The sample belongs to a study of OX40 agonist ivuxolimab in advanced cancers. At the level of the study: Patients got intravenous ivuxolimab at 0.01 to 10 mg/kg every 2 weeks. Prior anti-PD-1, anti-PD-L1 or anti-CTLA-4 therapy did not bar entry, and more than 35% had some.

Per the germline V gene, CDR1 is LNHDA and CDR2 is SQIVND (reference sequence). The CDR3 is 14 amino acids. Losses at the gene ends were 10 bases for V and 2 bases for J; bases not matched to a gene: 9. The protocol was immunoSEQ multiplex PCR, while the TCRdb copy is restricted to in-frame clones and leaves out a portion. In the table there are approximately 58,000 clones, 86% of which are singletons. Study observations and caveats: The antigen specificity of the peripheral T cells (those that were expanded) was not determined. Several nonresponders also turned out to have low normalized T-cell clonal expansion.

The chain recombines TRBV19 with TRBJ2-3, with 7 nucleotides matching TRBD1. This sequence originates from an adult with an advanced solid tumor such as melanoma, head and neck, liver or kidney cancer. This material consisted of CD4+ or CD8+ T cells sorted from blood, taken in a trial of the OX40 agonist ivuxolimab. The CDR3 nucleotides read TGTGCCACCTATGGAACAGGGGACACAGATACGCAGTATTTT. This codes for CATYGTGDTDTQYF.